This TCR beta chain was retrieved from a study of post-analysis software for immune sequencing data (dated by TCRdb to about 2015). About the investigation overall: Recorded disease courses included relapsing-remitting, secondary progressive and progressive-relapsing multiple sclerosis, with some patients lacking subtype annotation. A subset of samples was prepared in parallel using single-end sample barcoding, then pooled and co-amplified after Illumina adapter ligation. The patient repertoires were compared against approximately eleven previously published healthy control repertoires obtained from donors aged roughly 6 to 25 years.

Paper-wide results and their limitations: The multiple sclerosis patient group was slightly younger than the control group. Multiple sclerosis patients had significantly lower normalized Chao1 diversity than controls, a result that suggests substantial peripheral T-cell clonal expansion. When samples were clustered directly using the F measure, samples prepared in the same batch co-clustered strongly, which prompted a batch-effect correction. About 5 TRBV segments, including TRBV5-6, TRBV5-1 and TRBV20-1, were significantly more frequent in patients than controls.

V is shortened by 0 bases, J by 7 bases, and the region joining them spans 9 bases. The CDR3 runs 13 residues from the cysteine to the phenylalanine. This entry keeps only the CDR3 DNA: 39 bases, framed from base 1. Libraries were made using PCR. Sequencing instrument: Illumina HiSeq 2500. To reduce PCR and sequencing biases, unique molecular identifiers were built into the TCR beta cDNA libraries. Every 1 to 10 million input T cells yielded roughly 500,000 cDNA molecules, meaning each molecule approximated one T cell. The patient libraries were prepared and sequenced with the same protocol used for the earlier healthy control dataset. Samples belonging to the same batch were prepared together, multiplexed and sequenced on a shared HiSeq lane. Per the source publication's procedure: Raw barcoded reads were processed with MIGEC, discarding single-read molecular identifier groups before consensus assembly and CDR3 extraction. VDJtools was used for post-analysis of the clonotype tables, with diversity normalized by down-sampling every dataset to the smallest sample size. Repertoire overlap clustering matched CDR3 amino acid but not nucleotide sequences to correct batch-related cross-sample contamination. The public reads were quality trimmed at Q25 with fastp and then assembled into clones with MiXCR by TCRdb, keeping productive beta chains. Each CDR3 protein appears once, grouped with its most common genes and DNA. Here the V and J calls rest on TCRdb's processing, not on the authors' analysis. The sample profile shows 650,000 to 900,000 distinct CDR3 sequences; 46% of them were found once. The top ten clonotypes cover approximately 5% of the sample.

TCR beta repertoires were profiled from peripheral blood of about a dozen young patients with multiple sclerosis to demonstrate the VDJtools post-analysis software. The patients with multiple sclerosis were children and adolescents between roughly 6 and 17 years of age. To note about this clonotype: Its antigen remains unidentified. One base away there is no much larger clone; base qualities are not given.

The sequence joins TRBV12-3 or TRBV12-4 to TRBJ2-5, with the identity of the D gene unclear. The receptor comes from a girl aged 10 to 17 with multiple sclerosis. The specimen was blood. The CDR3 protein sequence reads: CASSLATKGTQYF. At the DNA level, the sequence is TGTGCCAGCAGTTTAGCGACAAAGGGGACCCAGTACTTC.